These 26 T cell receptor beta chains came from one sample sequenced in a study of CD8 T cells in ankylosing spondylitis. MiXCR was run by TCRdb on the 5' RACE reads, yielding one entry per CDR3 protein. The sample holds around 770,000 distinct CDR3 sequences, about 11% seen once. Their antigens remain unidentified. Regarding the study as a whole: Made up of fewer than ten highly homologous variants, a TCR beta motif appeared characteristic of ankylosing spondylitis blood.

Sequencing used blood, either unsorted or a sorted T cell fraction (not recorded which). These receptors all come from a male donor with ankylosing spondylitis.

The J gene is TRBJ2-3, the V gene TRBV20-1; D remains unclear. This CDR3 contains 12 residues. CDR1 DFQATT and CDR2 SNEGSKA come from the germline V gene (reference sequence). V was clipped by 5 bases and J by 9 bases, with 15 bases between them. This CDR3 is CSAPTIGLTQYF. CDR3 coding DNA: TGCAGTGCTCCCACGATAGGGTTGACGCAGTATTTT.

This clonotype was picked up a small number of times. The chain recombines TRBV7-2 with TRBJ1-2; no reliable D call. V lost 2 bases and J 0 bases, leaving 7 bases between the germline ends. CDR3 length: 14 residues. Germline CDR1 SGHTA, CDR2 FQGNSA. Here the CDR3 reads CASSLSPANYGYTF. The CDR3, as DNA: TGTGCCAGCAGCTTATCCCCAGCTAACTATGGCTACACCTTC.

The chain couples TRBV20-1 to TRBJ2-1; TRBD2 matches at 9 bases. Germline V gives CDR1 DFQATT, CDR2 SNEGSKA (reference sequence). The CDR3 totals 15 residues. The junction had 7 bases not matched to a gene; V was cut back by 0 bases and J by 7 bases. CDR3 protein: CSAREGASGGNEQFF. The CDR3 DNA follows: TGCAGTGCTAGAGAAGGGGCAAGCGGGGGGAATGAGCAGTTCTTC.

The J gene is TRBJ2-2, the V gene TRBV5-1, with D unclear. The V gene lost 3 bases and the J gene lost 6 bases, with 15 bases spanning the gap. The CDR3 is 15 residues long. Germline-derived CDR1 and CDR2 are SGHRS and YFSETQ. The chain's CDR3 is CASSSNGPQAGELFF. For the CDR3, the DNA is TGCGCCAGCAGCTCCAACGGCCCCCAAGCCGGGGAGCTGTTTTTT.

This clonotype was seen a handful of times. The chain uses TRBV5-1 and TRBJ2-3, with 9 bases aligning to TRBD1. Germline V gene sequence: CDR1 SGHRS, CDR2 YFSETQ. The CDR3 is 16 amino acids. The J segment lost 2 bases and the V segment lost 3 bases, leaving 7 bases of the junction unmatched. CDR3 DNA: TGCGCCAGCAGCTCCTTGGGGACAGGGACCACAGATACGCAGTATTTT. Encoded protein: CASSSLGTGTTDTQYF. Looking up the rest from reference TRBV5-1 and TRBJ2-3 gives the full variable domain: KAGVTQTPRYLIKTRGQQVTLSCSPISGHRSVSWYQQTPGQGLQFLFEYFSETQRNKGNFPGRFSGRQFSNSRSEMNVSTLELGDSALYLCASSSLGTGTTDTQYFGPGTRLTVL.

This clonotype was seen many times. The rearrangement joins TRBV4-2 to TRBJ2-7; either TRBD1 or TRBD2 may supply D (6 bases each). The V gene lost 2 bases and the J gene lost 2 bases, with 7 bases spanning the gap. The CDR3 spans 13 residues. The germline V gene has CDR1 LGHNA and CDR2 YNFKEQ. CDR3 DNA sequence: TGTGCCAGCAGCCAACGGGGGCCCTACGAGCAGTACTTC. As protein: CASSQRGPYEQYF.

The chain couples TRBV5-1 to TRBJ2-7; D is unresolved. Germline V gene data show CDR1 as SGHRS and CDR2 as YFSETQ. With 0 bases removed from V and 5 bases from J, the gap between germline ends came to 12 bases. The length of the CDR3 is 14 residues. The CDR3 reads CASSLVPGLNEQYF. The CDR3 nucleotides are TGCGCCAGCAGCTTGGTTCCGGGTCTCAACGAGCAGTACTTC.

This rearrangement joins TRBV12-3 or TRBV12-4 to TRBJ2-1, with 12 bases matching TRBD2. The CDR3 is made up of 16 amino acids. V lost 6 bases to trimming and J lost 4 bases; unmatched junction nucleotides: 7. The CDR3 DNA follows: TGTGCCAGCAGGACCTCCGGGACTAGCGGGTACAATGAGCAGTTCTTC. Protein sequence: CASRTSGTSGYNEQFF.

This clonotype was picked up many times. This rearrangement joins TRBV7-9 to TRBJ2-1; 9 nucleotides line up with TRBD1. CDR1 is SEHNR and CDR2 is FQNEAQ in the germline V gene (reference sequence). The CDR3 spans 14 residues. With V trimmed by 5 bases and J by 6 bases, 5 bases remained unmatched. CDR3 in DNA: TGTGCCAGCAGCCTACGGACAGGGGTCAATGAGCAGTTCTTC. Amino acids: CASSLRTGVNEQFF.

V usage is TRBV20-1 and J usage is TRBJ2-5, with D possibly being TRBD2 (6 bases). The CDR3 is 13 residues long. Germline CDR1 is DFQATT and CDR2 is SNEGSKA (reference sequence). In nucleotides, the CDR3 is TGCACGGCTACGGGGGACTACCAAGAGACCCAGTACTTC. Protein sequence: CTATGDYQETQYF.

This clonotype was detected a few times. In DNA form, the CDR3 reads TGTGCCAGCAGCTTTCAGAGCTATCAGCCCCAGCATTTT. Translating it yields CASSFQSYQPQHF. V and J are TRBV7-2 and TRBJ1-5; D gene unclear. CDR1 and CDR2 (germline): SGHTA, FQGNSA. Deletions cut 3 bases from V and 5 bases from J, with 8 bases between. The CDR3 length is 13 residues.

The genes are TRBV12-3 or TRBV12-4 and TRBJ2-7; a weak D match, TRBD1 (6 bases). The V end was cut by 3 bases, the J end by 9 bases, with 18 bases between. There are 14 residues in the CDR3. CDR3 sequence reads: CASSFSGVGARQYF. CDR3 DNA sequence: TGTGCCAGCAGTTTCTCAGGGGTGGGGGCTAGGCAGTACTTC.

This clonotype was detected ten times or more. This chain uses TRBV20-1 with TRBJ2-1, with 12 bases aligning to TRBD2. The CDR3 has 14 residues. After removal of 4 bases from V and 7 bases from J, the junction contained 5 bases not matched to a gene. From germline, CDR1 is DFQATT and CDR2 SNEGSKA (reference sequence). The CDR3 coding sequence is TGCAGTGCTATCGGCGGACTAGCGGGGAATGAGCAGTTCTTC. The encoded protein is CSAIGGLAGNEQFF.

Many counts were recorded for this clonotype. The J gene is TRBJ1-1, the V gene TRBV6-2 or TRBV6-3, with a weak D call TRBD1 (5 bases). The germline V gene has CDR1 MNHEY and CDR2 SVGEGT. V was shortened by 5 bases and J by 5 bases, with 12 bases between the two germline ends. CDR3 length equals 13 residues. CDR3 protein: CASSALEGTEAFF. CDR3 nucleotides: TGTGCCAGCAGTGCCTTGGAGGGGACTGAAGCTTTCTTT.

This clonotype was detected a few times. The chain employs TRBV20-1 and TRBJ2-7; D perhaps matches TRBD1 (6 bases). The CDR3 extends over 13 amino acids. Germline V gene lookup returns CDR1 DFQATT and CDR2 SNEGSKA (reference sequence). Trimming removed 5 bases at V and 0 bases at J, with 11 bases between. In DNA, the CDR3 is TGCAGTGCTGGTCGGGACATCTCCTACGAGCAGTACTTC. This translates into CSAGRDISYEQYF.

This clonotype appeared many times. This rearrangement joins TRBV7-9 to TRBJ1-1, with 7 bases fitting TRBD1. Germline CDR1 SEHNR, CDR2 FQNEAQ (reference sequence). Losses at the gene ends were 5 bases for V and 5 bases for J; bases not matched to a gene: 8. The CDR3 covers 14 residues. As DNA, the CDR3 is TGTGCCAGCAGCGCAGACAGGGCTGGGACTGAAGCTTTCTTT. It yields the protein CASSADRAGTEAFF.

The chain carries TRBV20-1 and TRBJ1-5, with D perhaps matching TRBD1 (6 bases). CDR1 and CDR2 (germline): DFQATT, SNEGSKA (reference sequence). This CDR3 contains 12 residues. Trimming removed 4 bases from V and 6 bases from J, with 10 bases in between. CDR3 loop: CSATTGIQPQHF. Written as DNA, the CDR3 is TGCAGTGCTACAACAGGGATTCAGCCCCAGCATTTT.

DNA for the CDR3: TGTGCCAGCAGAAGCGGGGCCTACAATGAGCAGTTCTTC. It translates to CASRSGAYNEQFF. The chain recombines TRBV7-2 with TRBJ2-1, with 7 bases aligning to TRBD2. V gave up 6 bases and J gave up 2 bases; unmatched junction bases: 1. The CDR3 runs 13 residues. Germline CDR1 SGHTA, CDR2 FQGNSA.

Concerning this clonotype: A much bigger clone sits one base away, suggesting this may be a read error. The genes are TRBV5-1 and TRBJ1-2, with TRBD1 as a possible D gene (5 bases). From germline, CDR1 is SGHRS and CDR2 YFSETQ. This CDR3 region has 12 residues. Trimming removed 0 bases from V and 8 bases from J, with 8 bases in between. The DNA of the CDR3 is TGCGCCAGCAGCTTGGAGGGGATGGGCTACACCTTC. This codes for CASSLEGMGYTF. The full variable domain, its missing parts supplied by reference TRBV5-1 and TRBJ1-2, is KAGVTQTPRYLIKTRGQQVTLSCSPISGHRSVSWYQQTPGQGLQFLFEYFSETQRNKGNFPGRFSGRQFSNSRSEMNVSTLELGDSALYLCASSLEGMGYTFGSGTRLTVV.

This chain uses TRBV19 with TRBJ1-5; 10 nucleotides line up with TRBD1. The CDR3 spans 15 residues. V was pared by 5 bases and J by 4 bases, with 5 bases of the junction left unmatched. The germline V gene encodes CDR1 LNHDA and CDR2 SQIVND (reference sequence). CDR3 bases: TGTGCCAGTAGTCCGAGGGACAGGGGAAATCAGCCCCAGCATTTT. This encodes CASSPRDRGNQPQHF.

The chain uses TRBV20-1 and TRBJ1-3, with D uncertain. This CDR3 region has 11 residues. Germline V CDR1 and CDR2: DFQATT, SNEGSKA (reference sequence). V lost 1 base, J lost 8 bases, and 6 bases lay in between. The CDR3 reads CSARGSHTIYF. CDR3 coding DNA: TGCAGTGCTAGAGGATCTCACACCATATATTTT.

The rearrangement joins TRBV5-5 to TRBJ2-1; unclear D gene. V was pared by 6 bases and J by 2 bases, with 15 bases between. The length of the CDR3 is 15 residues. Germline V gives CDR1 SGHKS, CDR2 YYEKEE (reference sequence). CDR3 amino acids: CASNFDLLAYNEQFF. CDR3 DNA sequence: TGTGCCAGCAATTTTGACCTCCTGGCCTACAATGAGCAGTTCTTC.

This clonotype was seen many times. The J gene is TRBJ1-2, the V gene TRBV3-1; 8 nucleotides match TRBD1. CDR3 length: 14 residues. Unmatched junction bases numbered 3, after V lost 2 bases and J lost 4 bases. CDR1 is LGHDT and CDR2 is YNNKEL in the germline V gene (reference sequence). In nucleotides, the CDR3 is TGTGCCAGCAGCCAATATGGACAGGGCTATGGCTACACCTTC. This translates into CASSQYGQGYGYTF.

The chain combines TRBV7-6 with TRBJ1-3; 9 positions agree with TRBD1. With V trimmed by 3 bases and J by 3 bases, 6 bases remained unmatched. The CDR3 is 16 residues long. The germline V gene has CDR1 SGHVS and CDR2 FNYEAQ. In DNA form, the CDR3 reads TGTGCCAGCAGCTTGACAGGGGGTTTCGTTGGAAACACCATATATTTT. This translates into CASSLTGGFVGNTIYF.

The genes are TRBV20-1 and TRBJ2-1; TRBD1 is a possible D gene (6 bases). The CDR3 spans 14 residues. The germline V gene encodes CDR1 DFQATT and CDR2 SNEGSKA (reference sequence). Trimming shortened V by 3 bases and J by 3 bases, and 12 bases separated the two germline ends. As DNA, the CDR3 is TGCAGTGCTAGGGGACAACCCCTCTACAATGAGCAGTTCTTC. This sequence encodes CSARGQPLYNEQFF.

CDR3 in DNA: TGTGCCATCAGTGAAGGTGGCGGGACAGATACGCAGTATTTT. Amino acid sequence: CAISEGGGTDTQYF. The V and J genes are TRBV10-3 and TRBJ2-3; D is possibly TRBD2 (5 bases). V was pared by 3 bases and J by 3 bases, with 10 bases between. From germline, CDR1 is ENHRY and CDR2 SYGVKD. This CDR3 has 14 amino acids.